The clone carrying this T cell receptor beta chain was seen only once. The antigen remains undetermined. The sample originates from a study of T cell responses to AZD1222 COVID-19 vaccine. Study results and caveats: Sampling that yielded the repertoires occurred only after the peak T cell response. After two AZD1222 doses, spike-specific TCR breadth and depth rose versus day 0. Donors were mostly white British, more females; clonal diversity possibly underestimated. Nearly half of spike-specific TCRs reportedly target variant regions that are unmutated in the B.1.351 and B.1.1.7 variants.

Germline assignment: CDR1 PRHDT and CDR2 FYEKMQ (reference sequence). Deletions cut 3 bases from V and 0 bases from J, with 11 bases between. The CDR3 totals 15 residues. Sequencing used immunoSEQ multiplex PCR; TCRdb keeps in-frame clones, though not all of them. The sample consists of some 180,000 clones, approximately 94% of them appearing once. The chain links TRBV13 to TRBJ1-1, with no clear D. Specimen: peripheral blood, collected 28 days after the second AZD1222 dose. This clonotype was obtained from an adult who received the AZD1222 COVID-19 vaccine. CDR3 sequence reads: CASSFLGSMNTEAFF. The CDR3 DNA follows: TGTGCCAGCAGCTTTTTGGGGTCCATGAACACTGAAGCTTTCTTT.